The 22 T cell receptor beta chains below all came from one sample that was sequenced in a study of vaccination effects on CD4 cells after COVID-19 (dated by TCRdb to between 2020 and 2023). Libraries were built with the immunoSEQ multiplex PCR assay. As stored in TCRdb, this immuneACCESS dataset retains in-frame rearrangements with V and J assigned. A fraction of the clones does not appear; measured against another copy, unresolved V genes explain less than half of the discrepancy, and the remainder lacks a known reason. The sample includes 35,000 to 55,000 clones, with approximately 70% observed a single time. Of the sample, roughly 30% falls within the top ten clones. In the ViraFEST assay, PBMC were stimulated with viral peptide pools, and TCR sequencing was then used to find antigen-specific CD4+ T cell clonotypes based on their expansion. After less than 13 days of culture, CD4+ T cells were isolated with the EasySep CD4+ T cell isolation kit. PCR-confirmed SARS-CoV-2 infection had occurred in convalescent patients between March and December 2020, before the Alpha, Beta and Delta variants emerged in the United States.

These receptors have no known antigen. Here the sequenced sample was CD4+ T cells from PBMCs cultured with a peptide pool, taken before COVID-19 vaccination. These receptors all come from a human donor who had a prior SARS-CoV-2 infection.

This clone was found many times. The chain couples TRBV29-1 to TRBJ1-3; weak D call: TRBD1 (6 bases). Germline CDR1 SQVTM, CDR2 ANQGSEA. This CDR3 has 18 residues. Trimming shortened V by 2 bases and J by 4 bases, and 24 bases separated the two germline ends. The CDR3 reads CSVERQGRPRPLGNTIYF. The DNA for the CDR3 is TGCAGCGTTGAAAGGCAGGGGAGACCTCGACCCTTGGGAAACACCATATATTTT.

This clone was observed a single time. This sequence joins TRBV7-2 and TRBJ2-7; D uncertain. The V gene's germline CDR1 is SGHTA and CDR2 FQGNSA. Trimming stripped 1 base from V and 0 bases from J, with 10 bases between. The CDR3 extends over 15 amino acids. The CDR3 is CASSLEPSSSYEQYF. CDR3 DNA: TGTGCCAGCAGCTTAGAGCCCTCGAGCTCCTACGAGCAGTACTTC.

The genes are TRBV12-3 or TRBV12-4 and TRBJ1-1; D is ambiguous. V lost 6 bases, J lost 2 bases, and 4 bases lay in between. This CDR3 comprises 11 residues. CDR3: CASSVNTEAFF. The CDR3 DNA follows: TGTGCCAGCAGCGTAAACACTGAAGCTTTCTTT.

This clone was counted only a few times. The rearrangement joins TRBV30 to TRBJ1-2; D is unresolved. The CDR3 extends over 13 amino acids. Per the germline V gene, CDR1 is GTSNPN and CDR2 is SVGIG (reference sequence). With 4 bases removed from V and 4 bases from J, the gap between germline ends came to 13 bases. The CDR3 DNA sequence: TGTGCCTGGAAATTATGGGAGGGCTATGGCTACACCTTC. Its translation: CAWKLWEGYGYTF.

The V gene is TRBV5-1, the J gene TRBJ2-7; a weak D match, TRBD1 (7 bases). V was shortened by 4 bases and J by 0 bases, with 11 bases between the two germline ends. Germline CDR1 reads SGHRS; CDR2 reads YFSETQ. This CDR3 has 14 residues. The CDR3 is CASSPGGISYEQYF. In DNA form, the CDR3 reads TGCGCCAGCAGCCCAGGGGGGATCTCCTACGAGCAGTACTTC.

This clone was seen only a few times. The rearrangement joins TRBV6-4 to TRBJ2-7; 10 bases are a match to TRBD2. Germline CDR1 is MRHNA and CDR2 is SNTAGT. V was clipped by 6 bases and J by 1 base; unmatched bases: 6. This CDR3 comprises 15 residues. The CDR3 bases are TGTGCCAGCAGGGACGGACTAGCGGCTTCCTACGAGCAGTACTTC. The encoded protein is CASRDGLAASYEQYF.

The chain links TRBV11-3 to TRBJ2-3; tentatively, D is TRBD2 (5 bases). Germline CDR1 reads SGHNT; CDR2 reads YENEEA. The CDR3 sequence is 14 residues long. Between the trimmed V and J ends, which lost 3 bases and 4 bases, there was a span of 11 bases. CDR3 DNA: TGTGCCAGCAGCTTTGCGCTAGCCTCAGATACGCAGTATTTT. It yields the protein CASSFALASDTQYF.

The rearrangement joins TRBV10-3 to TRBJ2-7; 8 bases map to TRBD2. The CDR3 runs 14 residues. Germline CDR1 and CDR2: ENHRY and SYGVKD. V lost 5 bases, J lost 2 bases, and 5 bases stayed unmatched. The CDR3 spells CAISPREGPYEQYF. Here the CDR3 DNA reads TGTGCCATCAGTCCCCGGGAGGGCCCCTACGAGCAGTACTTC.

The rearrangement joins TRBV5-6 to TRBJ2-7, with D possibly matching TRBD2 (6 bases). V dropped 4 bases and J dropped 6 bases, with 17 bases sitting between them. This CDR3 spans 14 amino acids. In germline, CDR1 is SGHDT, CDR2 YYEEEE. The CDR3 sequence is CASSPRLGGGEQYF. In DNA form, the CDR3 reads TGTGCCAGCAGCCCAAGGCTTGGGGGAGGCGAGCAGTACTTC.

V usage is TRBV13 and J usage is TRBJ2-3; the match to TRBD2 covers 14 bases. V shed 5 bases, J shed 0 bases, and the junction held 4 bases outside the gene matches. The germline V gene encodes CDR1 PRHDT and CDR2 FYEKMQ (reference sequence). CDR3 size: 17 residues. This CDR3 is CASSPRLAGGSTDTQYF. In DNA, the CDR3 is TGTGCCAGCAGCCCTCGACTAGCGGGGGGGAGCACAGATACGCAGTATTTT.

CDR3 nucleotides: TGTGCCAGCAGTTCGCGCGGGGCTTACAATGAGCAGTTCTTC. Residues: CASSSRGAYNEQFF. This chain joins TRBV27 and TRBJ2-1; weak D call: TRBD2 (6 bases). With 4 bases removed from V and 4 bases from J, the gap between germline ends came to 11 bases. The CDR3 consists of 14 residues. Germline V lookup: CDR1 MNHEY, CDR2 SMNVEV (reference sequence).

This clone appeared a few times. This CDR3 is CASSLAPGVGQPQHF. The CDR3 DNA sequence: TGTGCCAGCAGCTTAGCTCCGGGGGTTGGTCAGCCCCAGCATTTT. The chain joins TRBV7-6 to TRBJ1-5; TRBD1 is a possible D gene (5 bases). Germline V gives CDR1 SGHVS, CDR2 FNYEAQ. The CDR3 contains 15 residues. V dropped 0 bases and J dropped 6 bases, with 12 bases sitting between them.

The V and J genes are TRBV30 and TRBJ1-5; D unclear. CDR1 and CDR2 from the germline V gene are GTSNPN and SVGIG (reference sequence). Trimming took 5 bases from V and 7 from J, leaving 18 bases between them. The CDR3 is made up of 14 amino acids. CDR3 loop: CAWGWGISSQPQHF. DNA of the CDR3: TGTGCCTGGGGGTGGGGTATATCATCCCAGCCCCAGCATTTT.

A few counts support this clone. This chain connects TRBV2 to TRBJ1-2; TRBD1 aligns across 8 bases. V was pared by 6 bases and J by 4 bases, with 7 bases of the junction left unmatched. Germline CDR1 SNHLY, CDR2 FYNNEI. The CDR3 is 14 amino acids. The CDR3 DNA is TGTGCCAGCAGCCCGGGACAGGTCCCCTATGGCTACACCTTC. The encoded protein is CASSPGQVPYGYTF.

Written as DNA, the CDR3 is TGCGCCAGCAGCTTGGCCCCCGGGACCCCCGGGGGGGTTTCAGATACGCAGTATTTT. Translated, it gives CASSLAPGTPGGVSDTQYF. This chain connects TRBV5-1 to TRBJ2-3; 8 bases match TRBD2. The germline gives CDR1 SGHRS, CDR2 YFSETQ. The CDR3 sequence is 19 residues long. The trim removed 0 bases at V and 4 bases at J, leaving 16 bases unmatched.

Regarding this clone: Different DNA sequences within this sample yield the same CDR3. V gene TRBV5-1 combines with J gene TRBJ2-5; the D is unclear. There are 13 residues in the CDR3. V was cut by 0 bases and J by 2 bases, with 5 bases left in between. Germline V gene lookup returns CDR1 SGHRS and CDR2 YFSETQ. The CDR3 region has the DNA TGCGCCAGCAGCTTGGGGGTACAAGAGACCCAGTACTTC. Its protein is CASSLGVQETQYF.

The V and J genes are TRBV20-1 and TRBJ1-2; D gene unclear. This CDR3 has 13 amino acids. Germline CDR1 DFQATT, CDR2 SNEGSKA (reference sequence). V lost 3 bases, J lost 4 bases, and 12 bases lay in between. DNA for the CDR3: TGCAGTGCTAGTCTGCTGGTTAGCTATGGCTACACCTTC. It codes for CSASLLVSYGYTF.

The J gene is TRBJ1-6, the V gene TRBV2, with TRBD1 identical over 9 bases. Trimming at V came to 6 bases and at J to 9 bases, leaving 21 bases not matched to a gene. CDR3 length: 19 residues. The germline V gene encodes CDR1 SNHLY and CDR2 FYNNEI. CDR3 amino acids: CASRRSLRDREQGRSPLHF. CDR3 DNA: TGTGCCAGCAGGCGATCACTCCGGGACAGGGAACAGGGGCGTTCACCCCTCCACTTT.

This clone appeared a single time. The CDR3 DNA follows: TGTGCCAGCAGCGACTACGAGCAGTACTTC. Translated: CASSDYEQYF. The rearrangement joins TRBV2 to TRBJ2-7; D gene unclear. The CDR3 length is 10 residues. V was pared by 6 bases and J by 3 bases, with 3 bases between. CDR1 and CDR2 (germline): SNHLY, FYNNEI.

This chain uses TRBV19 with TRBJ2-3; D uncertain. This CDR3 spans 16 amino acids. CDR1 and CDR2 (germline): LNHDA, SQIVND (reference sequence). Trimming cost V 0 bases and J 2 bases, with 12 bases left between them. Written as DNA, the CDR3 is TGTGCCAGTAGTATAGATCACAGACCTCCCACAGATACGCAGTATTTT. Its translation is CASSIDHRPPTDTQYF.

This clone has a handful of counts. The chain joins TRBV4-2 to TRBJ1-4, with 7 bases aligning to TRBD1. This CDR3 spans 15 amino acids. Germline-derived CDR1 and CDR2 are LGHNA and YNFKEQ. Trimming removed 0 bases from V and 6 bases from J; junction bases left unmatched: 4. The CDR3 reads CASSQEGQWDEKLFF. In DNA form, the CDR3 reads TGTGCCAGCAGCCAAGAGGGACAGTGGGATGAAAAACTGTTTTTT.

The V call is TRBV9, the J call TRBJ2-3; D might be TRBD2 (5 bases). CDR1 and CDR2 from the germline V gene are SGDLS and YYNGEE. V was pared by 1 base and J by 4 bases, with 13 bases between. The CDR3 is 15 amino acids. The CDR3 nucleotides read TGTGCCAGCAGCGTATTATCCGGGGTAGCAGATACGCAGTATTTT. It yields the protein CASSVLSGVADTQYF. The whole variable domain, filled in from reference TRBV9 and TRBJ2-3, reads DSGVTQTPKHLITATGQRVTLRCSPRSGDLSVYWYQQSLDQGLQFLIQYYNGEERAKGNILERFSAQQFPDLHSELNLSSLELGDSALYFCASSVLSGVADTQYFGPGTRLTVL.